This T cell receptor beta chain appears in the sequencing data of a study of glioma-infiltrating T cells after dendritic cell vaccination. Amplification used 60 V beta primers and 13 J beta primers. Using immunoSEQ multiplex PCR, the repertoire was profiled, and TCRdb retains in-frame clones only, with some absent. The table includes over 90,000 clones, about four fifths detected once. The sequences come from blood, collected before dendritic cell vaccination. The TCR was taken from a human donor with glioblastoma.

The CDR3 bases are TGTGCCAGCAGCTTAGGGCGGGGGGGAAACCAAGAGACCCAGTACTTC. This encodes CASSLGRGGNQETQYF. The rearrangement uses TRBV5-4 and TRBJ2-5; 9 nucleotides line up with TRBD2. Trimming cost V 2 bases and J 0 bases; bases outside gene matches: 5. CDR1 and CDR2 from the germline V gene are SGHNT and YYREEE (reference sequence). The CDR3 sequence is 16 residues long. The whole variable domain, filled in from reference TRBV5-4 and TRBJ2-5, reads ETGVTQSPTHLIKTRGQQVTLRCSSQSGHNTVSWYQQALGQGPQFIFQYYREEENGRGNFPPRFSGLQFPNYSSELNVNALELDDSALYLCASSLGRGGNQETQYFGPGTRLLVL.